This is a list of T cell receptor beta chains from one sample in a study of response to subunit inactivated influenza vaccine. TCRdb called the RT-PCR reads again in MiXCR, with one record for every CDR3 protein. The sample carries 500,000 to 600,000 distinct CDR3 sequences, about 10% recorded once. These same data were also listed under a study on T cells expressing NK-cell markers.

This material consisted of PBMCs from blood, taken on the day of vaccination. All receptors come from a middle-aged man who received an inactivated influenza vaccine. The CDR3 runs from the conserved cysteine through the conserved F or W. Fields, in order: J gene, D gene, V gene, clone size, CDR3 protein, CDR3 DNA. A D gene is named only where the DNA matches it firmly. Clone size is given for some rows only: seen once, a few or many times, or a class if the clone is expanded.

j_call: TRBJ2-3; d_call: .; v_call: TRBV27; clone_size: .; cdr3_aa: CASRGLSSTDTQYF; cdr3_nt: TGTGCCAGCAGGGGGCTTTCTAGCACAGATACGCAGTATTTT
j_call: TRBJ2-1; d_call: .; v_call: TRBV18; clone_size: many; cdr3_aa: CASSPNQGSNSEQFF; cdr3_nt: TGTGCCAGCTCACCAAATCAGGGATCTAACAGTGAGCAGTTCTTC
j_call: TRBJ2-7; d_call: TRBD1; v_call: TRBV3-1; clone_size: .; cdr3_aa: CASSLRTGWSREQYF; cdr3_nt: TGTGCCAGCAGCCTAAGGACAGGTTGGTCTCGCGAGCAGTACTTC
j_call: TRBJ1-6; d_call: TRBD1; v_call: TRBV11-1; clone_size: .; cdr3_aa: CASSSGQGTSSYNSPLHF; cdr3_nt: TGTGCCAGCAGCTCGGGACAGGGGACAAGCTCCTATAATTCACCCCTCCACTTT
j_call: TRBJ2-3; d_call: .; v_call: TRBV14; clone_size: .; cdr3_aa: CASSPYRTSTDTQYF; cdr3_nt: TGTGCCAGCAGCCCATACAGAACTAGCACAGATACGCAGTATTTT
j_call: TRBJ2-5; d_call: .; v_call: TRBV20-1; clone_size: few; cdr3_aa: CSAKLEWQETQYF; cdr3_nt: TGCAGTGCTAAATTAGAGTGGCAAGAGACCCAGTACTTC
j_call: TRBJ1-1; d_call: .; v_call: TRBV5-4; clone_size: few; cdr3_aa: CASSSERGFFAEAFF; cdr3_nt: TGTGCCAGCAGCTCAGAACGGGGGTTCTTCGCTGAAGCTTTCTTT
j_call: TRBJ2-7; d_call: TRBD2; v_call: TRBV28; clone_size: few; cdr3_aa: CASSLRSLTSGGPLGYEQYF; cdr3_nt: TGTGCCAGCAGTTTGAGGAGCCTGACTAGCGGGGGGCCCCTAGGCTACGAGCAGTACTTC
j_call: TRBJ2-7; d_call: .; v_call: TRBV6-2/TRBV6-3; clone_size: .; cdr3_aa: CASSYGGTLSYEQYF; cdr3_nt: TGTGCCAGCAGTTACGGGGGGACCCTATCCTACGAGCAGTACTTC
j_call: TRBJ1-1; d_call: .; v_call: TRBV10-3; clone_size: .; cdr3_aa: CAIGAGDDTEAFF; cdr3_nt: TGTGCCATCGGGGCAGGGGACGACACTGAAGCTTTCTTT
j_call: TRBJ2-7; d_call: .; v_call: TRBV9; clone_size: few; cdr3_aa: CASSVRADRALPYEQYF; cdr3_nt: TGTGCCAGCAGCGTTAGGGCGGACAGAGCTTTACCCTACGAGCAGTACTTC
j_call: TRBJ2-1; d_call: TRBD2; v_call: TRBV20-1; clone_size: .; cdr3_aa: CSASNPSGGGPNEQFF; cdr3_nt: TGCAGTGCTAGTAACCCTAGCGGGGGAGGCCCCAATGAGCAGTTCTTC
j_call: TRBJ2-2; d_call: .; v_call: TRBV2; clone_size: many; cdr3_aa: CASSTSRNTGELFF; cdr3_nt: TGTGCCAGCAGTACGAGTCGGAACACCGGGGAGCTGTTTTTT
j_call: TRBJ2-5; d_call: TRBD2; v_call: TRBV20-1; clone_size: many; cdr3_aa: CSARELAEIQETQYF; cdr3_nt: TGCAGTGCTAGAGAACTAGCGGAGATCCAAGAGACCCAGTACTTC
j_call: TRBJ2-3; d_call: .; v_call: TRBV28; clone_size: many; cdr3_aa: CASSYPLGAAFSPDPDTQYF; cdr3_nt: TGTGCCAGCAGCTACCCTTTGGGGGCCGCCTTCTCGCCGGATCCAGATACGCAGTATTTT
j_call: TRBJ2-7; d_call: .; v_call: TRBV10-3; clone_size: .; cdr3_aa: CAITEGPPQGLYEQYF; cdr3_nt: TGTGCCATCACCGAGGGGCCCCCACAGGGACTCTACGAGCAGTACTTC
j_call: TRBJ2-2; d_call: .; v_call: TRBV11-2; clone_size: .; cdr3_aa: CASYKTPGGRTGELFF; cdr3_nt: TGTGCCAGCTACAAAACCCCGGGGGGCCGGACCGGGGAGCTGTTTTTT
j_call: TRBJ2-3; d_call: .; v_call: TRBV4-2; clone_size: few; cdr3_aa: CASSQAPGPTTDTQYF; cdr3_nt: TGTGCCAGCAGCCAAGCCCCGGGACCAACCACAGATACGCAGTATTTT
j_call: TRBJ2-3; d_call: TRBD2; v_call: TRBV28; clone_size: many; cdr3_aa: CASSQSTSAVTDTQYF; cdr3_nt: TGTGCCAGCAGTCAAAGTACTAGCGCAGTCACAGATACGCAGTATTTT
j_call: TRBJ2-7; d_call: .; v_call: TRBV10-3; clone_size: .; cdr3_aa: CAIRPGRDVSEQYF; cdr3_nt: TGTGCCATCAGGCCGGGACGAGACGTCAGCGAGCAGTACTTC
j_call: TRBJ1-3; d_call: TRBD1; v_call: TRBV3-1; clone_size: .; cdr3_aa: CASSQDGTAVRHF; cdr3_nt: TGTGCCAGCAGCCAAGATGGGACAGCCGTCAGACATTTT
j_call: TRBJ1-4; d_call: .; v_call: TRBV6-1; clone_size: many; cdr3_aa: CASSGNRARGEKLFF; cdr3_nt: TGTGCCAGCAGTGGCAACAGGGCCCGGGGTGAAAAACTGTTTTTT
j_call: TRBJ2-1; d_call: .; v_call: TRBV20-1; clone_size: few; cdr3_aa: CSAVARGNIENEQFF; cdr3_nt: TGCAGTGCCGTAGCGCGCGGAAACATAGAAAATGAGCAGTTCTTC
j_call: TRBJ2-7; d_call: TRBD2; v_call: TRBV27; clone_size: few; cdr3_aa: CASSLTGGSEQYF; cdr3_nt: TGTGCCAGCAGTTTAACGGGGGGTTCCGAGCAGTACTTC
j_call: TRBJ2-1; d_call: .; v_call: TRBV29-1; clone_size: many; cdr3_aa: CSVEDRWAADNEQFF; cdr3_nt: TGCAGCGTTGAAGATCGGTGGGCGGCAGACAATGAGCAGTTCTTC
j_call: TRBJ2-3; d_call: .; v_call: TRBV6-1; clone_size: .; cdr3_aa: CASRQLANTDTQYF; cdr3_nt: TGTGCCAGCAGGCAGCTAGCGAACACAGATACGCAGTATTTT
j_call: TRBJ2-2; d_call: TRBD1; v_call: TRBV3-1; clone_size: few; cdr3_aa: CASSQLTGVTGELFF; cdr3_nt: TGTGCCAGCAGCCAACTCACAGGGGTGACCGGGGAGCTGTTTTTT